The clone carrying this T cell receptor beta chain occurred once. This sample was included in a study of shared clonotypes between healthy human individuals. Germline V gene sequence: CDR1 SGHTA, CDR2 FQGNSA. There are 13 residues in the CDR3. V lost 3 bases, J lost 8 bases, and 11 bases lay in between. The data were produced by immunoSEQ multiplex PCR, yet TCRdb's version contains in-frame clones alone and is incomplete. The sample records under 2,500,000 clones, almost 96% being singletons. The receptor was isolated from a man aged 18 to 30 in good health. The sample taken for sequencing was naive CD4+ T cells sorted from blood. The sample's subset: CD45RA+ positively selected. This chain connects TRBV7-2 to TRBJ1-5; D is undetermined. The CDR3 DNA is TGTGCCAGCAGCTTGGGATCGTTCGAGCCCCAGCATTTT. Amino acid sequence: CASSLGSFEPQHF. Looking up the rest from reference TRBV7-2 and TRBJ1-5 gives the full variable domain: GAGVSQSPSNKVTEKGKDVELRCDPISGHTALYWYRQSLGQGLEFLIYFQGNSAPDKSGLPSDRFSAERTGGSVSTLTIQRTQQEDSAVYLCASSLGSFEPQHFGDGTRLSIL.